The following is a T cell receptor beta chain sequence with its context. The antigen it recognizes is unknown. No clone much larger than this one lies a single base away; base qualities are absent. Here V drops 5 bases and J drops 0 bases, and the junction holds 7 bases not matched to any gene. The CDR3 numbers 17 residues from cysteine through phenylalanine. Only the CDR3 DNA stays, 51 bases, in frame from base 1. According to the germline V gene (reference sequence), CDR1 reads SEHNR and CDR2 reads FQNEAQ. The data were taken from a study of PD-1 blockade in mismatch repair-deficient tumors (dated by TCRdb to the late 2010s). At the level of the whole study: Between late 2013 and 2016, the trial enrolled 86 consecutive patients with roughly twelve types of mismatch repair-deficient cancer, all of whom had received prior treatment and were progressing. Tumor-associated T cell clones were tracked in the peripheral blood of patients responding to PD-1 blockade by deep sequencing of TCR CDR3 regions. Summary of the overall study and its limitations: Clones residing in the tumor, which were often undetectable in blood before treatment, expanded quickly after pembrolizumab and then contracted, generally before radiologic responses.

The library was made by the immunoSEQ multiplex PCR assay. TCRdb re-hosts the immuneACCESS table, in-frame sequences only. Its copies lack some clones; in the studies checked, an unresolved V gene accounts for under half of them, and the cause for the rest is not known. Counted in this sample were under 50,000 clones; under 85% of them appeared once. The biggest ten clones account for around 3.3% of the sample. What the time point label conveys for this sample: peripheral blood before pembrolizumab. For each enrolled patient, mismatch repair deficiency was established using either polymerase chain reaction or immunohistochemistry. TCR sequencing was performed for a few patients who responded to pembrolizumab therapy. The phase II trial prospectively evaluated PD-1 blockade with pembrolizumab in advanced mismatch repair-deficient cancers, independent of tissue of origin. Peripheral blood T cell samples were gathered serially, both before PD-1 blockade started and at multiple time points afterward. Blood sampling time points were reported as weeks after the first dose of pembrolizumab.

The sequence came from an adult with mismatch repair-deficient cancer. The sequence links TRBV7-9 to TRBJ2-5; 12 central bases correspond to TRBD1. The sequences come from PBMCs, collected before pembrolizumab treatment. The DNA sequence is TGTGCCAGCAGCGTAGGGGGGACAGGGGGCCACCAAGAGACCCAGTACTTC. It translates to CASSVGGTGGHQETQYF.